The 16 T cell receptor beta chains below come from one sample, sequenced in a study of control samples from healthy donors and cancer patients. The method was immunoSEQ multiplex PCR; TCRdb's version includes in-frame clones alone and lacks a portion of them. The data hold about 84,000 clones, with 84% observed a single time. The sequenced sample consisted of PBMCs. The receptor set was obtained from a man in his 60s with head and neck cancer.

V is TRBV7-8 and J is TRBJ2-1; 9 bases align to TRBD2. V shed 5 bases and J 8 bases; nucleotides not matched to a gene: 13. This CDR3 region has 16 residues. Germline V lookup: CDR1 SGHVS, CDR2 FQNEAQ. The CDR3 region has the DNA TGTGCCAGCAGCCCGGGGAGTAGCGGGAGTGAGTATGAGCAGTTCTTC. Translation gives CASSPGSSGSEYEQFF.

The chain uses TRBV24-1 and TRBJ2-1; TRBD2 agrees at 10 bases. The V gene's germline CDR1 is KGHDR and CDR2 SFDVKD. The length of the CDR3 is 14 residues. V shed 4 bases, J shed 12 bases, and the junction held 8 bases outside the gene matches. The CDR3 DNA reads as TGTGCCACCAGTGACAGGGGGCTAGCGGGAGTGCAGTTCTTC. Protein sequence: CATSDRGLAGVQFF.

V gene TRBV28 combines with J gene TRBJ1-5; D possibly corresponds to TRBD1 (6 bases). Germline V lookup: CDR1 MDHEN, CDR2 SYDVKM. V shed 6 bases and J shed 3 bases, with 18 bases lying between them. The CDR3 is 16 residues long. The CDR3 sequence: CASRGGARKYNQPQHF. The CDR3 DNA sequence: TGTGCCAGCAGGGGGGGGGCCCGAAAATACAATCAGCCCCAGCATTTT.

The V and J genes are TRBV7-9 and TRBJ2-1; the D gene is possibly TRBD2 (6 bases). Trimming cost V 7 bases and J 9 bases, with 13 bases left between them. Germline V gene sequence: CDR1 SEHNR, CDR2 FQNEAQ (reference sequence). CDR3 size: 12 residues. CDR3 coding DNA: TGTGCCAGCACTGCCTTCGGGGGTGAGCAGTTCTTC. Amino acid sequence: CASTAFGGEQFF.

The J gene is TRBJ2-7, the V gene TRBV7-9; D uncertain. The CDR3 is 14 residues long. The V end was cut by 5 bases, the J end by 0 bases, with 11 bases between. The V gene's germline CDR1 is SEHNR and CDR2 FQNEAQ (reference sequence). The CDR3 coding sequence is TGTGCCAGCAGCCCCCCTCGCGTCTCCTACGAGCAGTACTTC. This codes for CASSPPRVSYEQYF.

This chain links TRBV6-5 with TRBJ2-3; no clear D gene. Germline-derived CDR1 and CDR2 are MNHEY and SVGAGI. CDR3 length: 14 residues. V was clipped by 5 bases and J by 0 bases, with 9 bases between them. The CDR3 loop reads CASSIDRSTDTQYF. CDR3 sequence (DNA): TGTGCCAGCAGTATCGATCGTAGCACAGATACGCAGTATTTT.

The chain combines TRBV12-5 with TRBJ2-3; D perhaps matches TRBD2 (6 bases). Germline V lookup: CDR1 LGHNT, CDR2 FRNRAP. The ends were cut back, 3 bases at V and 1 base at J, with 11 bases in the middle. The CDR3 is 15 amino acids. The CDR3 protein is CASGFGSGRTDTQYF. CDR3 in DNA: TGTGCTAGTGGTTTTGGTAGCGGTCGCACAGATACGCAGTATTTT.

The rearrangement links TRBV19 to TRBJ1-2; the match to TRBD1 covers 9 bases. This CDR3 spans 14 amino acids. The germline gives CDR1 LNHDA, CDR2 SQIVND (reference sequence). V dropped 3 bases and J dropped 4; count of bases not matched to a gene: 3. As DNA, the CDR3 is TGTGCCAGTAGTATCGGACAGGGGCCCTATGGCTACACCTTC. Residues: CASSIGQGPYGYTF.

V is TRBV5-4 and J is TRBJ2-1; unclear D gene. This CDR3 contains 13 residues. Germline CDR1 SGHNT, CDR2 YYREEE (reference sequence). V dropped 0 bases and J dropped 0 bases, with 1 base sitting between them. CDR3 region: CASSLDSYNEQFF. The DNA of the CDR3 is TGTGCCAGCAGCTTGGACTCCTACAATGAGCAGTTCTTC.

The chain combines TRBV29-1 with TRBJ1-3, with unresolved D. The V gene's germline CDR1 is SQVTM and CDR2 ANQGSEA. CDR3 length: 11 amino acids. The germline V and J ends were trimmed by 4 bases and 4 bases, with 5 bases remaining between them. The CDR3 sequence is CSVVEGNTIYF. CDR3 DNA: TGCAGCGTTGTAGAAGGAAACACCATATATTTT.

The chain joins TRBV5-1 to TRBJ1-2; maybe TRBD1 (6 bases). Germline-derived CDR1 and CDR2 are SGHRS and YFSETQ. V lost 0 bases, J lost 0 bases, and 12 bases lay in between. The CDR3 consists of 16 residues. DNA for the CDR3: TGCGCCAGCAGCTTGGCCCGGACAGAGACTAACTATGGCTACACCTTC. Translated, it gives CASSLARTETNYGYTF.

The CDR3 nucleotides read TGTGCCAGCAGCAAAGGGAGGGCAGGGGGCTGCACCGGGGAGCTGTTTTTT. This encodes CASSKGRAGGCTGELFF. The J gene is TRBJ2-2, the V gene TRBV21-1; the listed D gene, TRBD1, was not tested against the DNA. TRBV21-1 is listed as a pseudogene. This CDR3 contains 17 residues.

The chain has TRBV6-5 and TRBJ2-7; D is ambiguous. This CDR3 region has 15 residues. Germline V gene data show CDR1 as MNHEY and CDR2 as SVGAGI. V lost 5 bases, J lost 2 bases, and 16 bases lay in between. The CDR3, as DNA: TGTGCCAGCAGTCCCTACCCCCTCCCTACCTACGAGCAGTACTTC. Translated, it gives CASSPYPLPTYEQYF.

The chain employs TRBV30 and TRBJ2-1; perhaps TRBD2 as D (7 bases). The CDR3 sequence is 17 residues long. Germline V CDR1 and CDR2: GTSNPN, SVGIG (reference sequence). V was cut by 2 bases and J by 0 bases, with 17 bases left in between. CDR3 protein: CAWSRGAEPSSYNEQFF. The CDR3 nucleotides are TGTGCCTGGAGTCGGGGGGCAGAACCAAGCTCCTACAATGAGCAGTTCTTC. Looking up the rest from reference TRBV30 and TRBJ2-1 gives the full variable domain: SQTIHQWPATLVQPVGSPLSLECTVEGTSNPNLYWYRQAAGRGLQLLFYSVGIGQISSEVPQNLSASRPQDRQFILSSKKLLLSDSGFYLCAWSRGAEPSSYNEQFFGPGTRLTVL.

This clone was seen only once. The chain joins TRBV13 to TRBJ1-2, with TRBD1 identical over 8 bases. The CDR3 loop spans 16 amino acids. V gave up 4 bases and J gave up 2 bases; unmatched junction bases: 9. CDR1 PRHDT and CDR2 FYEKMQ come from the germline V gene (reference sequence). CDR3 nucleotides: TGTGCCAGCAGCTACCAGGACAGGGCCGTGAACTATGGCTACACCTTC. It codes for CASSYQDRAVNYGYTF. Together with reference TRBV13 and TRBJ1-2, the CDR3 gives the full variable domain: AAGVIQSPRHLIKEKRETATLKCYPIPRHDTVYWYQQGPGQDPQFLISFYEKMQSDKGSIPDRFSAQQFSDYHSELNMSSLELGDSALYFCASSYQDRAVNYGYTFGSGTRLTVV.

This rearrangement joins TRBV12-3 or TRBV12-4 to TRBJ1-2; 7 bases match TRBD1. This CDR3 has 13 amino acids. V shed 7 bases, J shed 2 bases, and the junction held 4 bases outside the gene matches. CDR3: CASNWGQNYGYTF. CDR3 nucleotide sequence: TGTGCCAGCAATTGGGGACAGAACTATGGCTACACCTTC.